This T cell receptor beta chain was identified during a study of cytomegalovirus exposure and HLA in healthy donors. Whole-study context: Drawn from HLA-typed donors, about 85 million unique TCRs were held in an early data release.

Findings and caveats of the study: Investigators reported around 150 TCR beta chains as tied to cytomegalovirus. Later on, a genetic analysis was performed. It linked a missense variant in DCLRE1C with V- and J-gene trimming of TCR beta. A previous analysis found most TCR beta V segments productive roughly 87% or roughly 30% of the time.

Notes on this clone: The antigen remains unidentified.

Germline V gives CDR1 MNHEY, CDR2 SMNVEV (reference sequence). Trimming took 5 bases from V and 4 from J; bases not matched to a gene: 11. The CDR3 is 15 residues long. The PCR was carried out with 60 Vbeta primers and 13 Jbeta primers. TCRdb's copy holds only in-frame clones and misses some; the assay was immunoSEQ multiplex PCR. The sample consists of about 170,000 clones, 80% of them appearing once. The TCR originated in a man aged 25 to 40 in good health and CMV-seropositive. The sequenced sample consisted of PBMCs. The genes are TRBV27 and TRBJ2-7; 7 bases are a match to TRBD1. The CDR3 loop is CASSPADRVLYEQYF. The CDR3 DNA sequence: TGTGCCAGCAGTCCAGCCGACAGGGTATTATACGAGCAGTACTTC.